Listed below are T cell receptor beta chains from one sample, sequenced in a study of early stage breast cancer tumors. Method: immunoSEQ multiplex PCR; TCRdb's copy keeps in-frame clones and lacks some. The sample lists 5,500 to 6,500 clones, around 78% occurring once. Sample: normal breast tissue next to the tumor. These receptors were collected from a person aged 65-85 years with breast cancer. Both conserved end residues are part of each CDR3. A D gene is named only where the DNA matches it firmly. The size entry is marked missing in some rows and otherwise reads once, few, many or a size class.

J gene,clone size,D gene,V gene,CDR3 protein,CDR3 DNA
TRBJ1-2,.,.,TRBV5-1,CASSPDTGNYGYTF,TGCGCCAGCAGCCCGGATACAGGAAACTATGGCTACACCTTC
TRBJ1-2,.,.,TRBV2,CASSFSNYGYTF,TGTGCCAGCAGTTTCTCTAACTATGGCTACACCTTC
TRBJ2-7,few,TRBD2,TRBV2,CASSDWTSSYEQYF,TGTGCCAGCAGTGATTGGACTAGCTCCTACGAGCAGTACTTC
TRBJ2-5,once,TRBD2,TRBV10-3,CAISELAGGPETQYF,TGTGCCATCAGTGAACTAGCGGGGGGGCCTGAGACCCAGTACTTC
TRBJ2-5,.,TRBD1,TRBV5-1,CASSLAGGETQYF,TGCGCCAGCAGCTTGGCAGGGGGAGAGACCCAGTACTTC
TRBJ2-7,.,.,TRBV7-2,CASSTRTASSYEQYF,TGTGCCAGCAGCACCCGGACAGCCAGCTCCTACGAGCAGTACTTC
TRBJ2-3,.,TRBD2,TRBV30,CAWNQFLRAGADTQYF,TGTGCCTGGAACCAGTTTTTGCGGGCGGGGGCAGATACGCAGTATTTT
TRBJ1-4,.,.,TRBV7-2,CASSPTYGGSYEKLFF,TGTGCCAGCAGCCCTACATACGGGGGTAGTTATGAAAAACTGTTTTTT
TRBJ2-7,.,.,TRBV7-8,CASSLTSSYHEQYF,TGTGCCAGCAGCCTAACTAGTTCATACCACGAGCAGTACTTC
TRBJ1-5,.,.,TRBV30,CAWSGGGHQPQHF,TGTGCCTGGAGTGGTGGAGGGCATCAGCCCCAGCATTTT
TRBJ2-1,once,TRBD1,TRBV7-6,CASSSIRTGGREQFF,TGTGCCAGCAGCTCAATCCGGACAGGGGGCCGTGAGCAGTTCTTC
TRBJ1-4,.,.,TRBV5-8,CASSLVSQGREKLFF,TGTGCCAGCAGCTTGGTGTCACAGGGACGCGAAAAACTGTTTTTT
TRBJ2-5,.,.,TRBV2,CASSEAEWSPQETQYF,TGTGCCAGCAGTGAGGCCGAATGGAGCCCTCAAGAGACCCAGTACTTC
TRBJ1-6,.,.,TRBV5-1,CASSPQGSRGSPLHF,TGCGCCAGCAGCCCCCAAGGGAGTCGAGGATCACCCCTCCACTTT
TRBJ1-5,.,.,TRBV30,CAWSVTGRPNQPQHF,TGTGCCTGGAGTGTAACAGGGCGACCCAATCAGCCCCAGCATTTT
TRBJ2-3,.,TRBD1,TRBV5-4,CASSLDGTGEGDTQYF,TGTGCCAGCAGCTTGGATGGGACAGGGGAAGGAGATACGCAGTATTTT
TRBJ1-1,.,.,TRBV7-2,CASRFRGGTNTEAFF,TGTGCCAGCAGGTTCCGCGGAGGGACGAACACTGAAGCTTTCTTT
TRBJ2-3,.,TRBD1,TRBV5-1,CASSLFFHGTGGADTQYF,TGCGCCAGCAGCTTGTTTTTCCACGGGACAGGGGGCGCAGATACGCAGTATTTT
TRBJ2-2,.,TRBD1,TRBV19,CASRDRAAGELFF,TGTGCCAGCCGGGACAGGGCAGCCGGGGAGCTGTTTTTT
TRBJ2-7,.,.,TRBV7-2,CASSYDRYEQYF,TGTGCCAGCAGCTACGACAGGTACGAGCAGTACTTC
TRBJ2-1,.,.,TRBV2,CASTGSVEQFF,TGTGCCAGCACGGGTAGCGTTGAGCAGTTCTTC
TRBJ2-4,.,.,TRBV27,CASSSDSGLAKNIQYF,TGTGCCAGCAGTTCGGACAGTGGGCTAGCCAAAAACATTCAGTACTTC
TRBJ1-3,once,TRBD1,TRBV2,CASNLQGLTSGNTIYF,TGTGCCAGCAATTTACAGGGGCTCACCTCTGGAAACACCATATATTTT
TRBJ1-1,.,.,TRBV30,CAWSVSPNTEAFF,TGTGCCTGGAGTGTATCCCCAAACACTGAAGCTTTCTTT
TRBJ2-1,few,.,TRBV11-2,CASSQEWGDSYNEQFF,TGTGCCAGCAGCCAAGAGTGGGGGGACTCCTACAATGAGCAGTTCTTC
TRBJ1-2,.,TRBD1,TRBV19,CASSTNRGEGYGYTF,TGTGCCAGTAGTACGAACAGGGGAGAGGGCTATGGCTACACCTTC
TRBJ2-7,.,.,TRBV4-1,CASSYEWDPRGEQYF,TGCGCCAGCAGTTATGAATGGGACCCGCGGGGAGAGCAGTACTTC
TRBJ2-1,.,TRBD2,TRBV4-1,CASSQDASGSYNEQFF,TGCGCCAGCAGCCAAGACGCTAGCGGGAGTTACAATGAGCAGTTCTTC
TRBJ1-4,.,.,TRBV7-8,CASSWDSAAEKLFF,TGTGCCAGCAGCTGGGACTCGGCGGCCGAAAAACTGTTTTTT
TRBJ1-1,.,TRBD1,TRBV7-9,CASSSPWDRATEAFF,TGTGCCAGCAGCTCTCCTTGGGACAGGGCCACTGAAGCTTTCTTT
TRBJ2-1,.,TRBD1,TRBV6-1,CASTGTGAYNEQFF,TGTGCCAGCACCGGGACAGGGGCCTACAATGAGCAGTTCTTC
TRBJ2-7,.,.,TRBV6-5,CASRSGTPPLEQYF,TGTGCCAGCAGATCCGGGACACCCCCCCTTGAGCAGTACTTC
TRBJ2-7,.,.,TRBV6-5,CASSRPGTGTQQYF,TGTGCCAGCAGCCGACCCGGGACTGGTACTCAGCAGTACTTC
TRBJ1-2,.,.,TRBV27,CASQGPLGGYTF,TGTGCCAGCCAGGGGCCCCTGGGGGGCTACACCTTC
TRBJ2-3,.,.,TRBV7-2,CASSPTGIGGPRTDTQYF,TGTGCCAGCAGCCCTACCGGTATCGGGGGGCCACGCACAGATACGCAGTATTTT
TRBJ2-1,.,.,TRBV5-1,CASRGDSSNNEQFF,TGCGCCAGCAGGGGGGACTCATCTAACAATGAGCAGTTCTTC
TRBJ1-2,.,.,TRBV29-1,CSVEGLSGYGYTF,TGCAGCGTTGAGGGGCTCTCCGGGTATGGCTACACCTTC
TRBJ1-5,.,.,TRBV19,CASSIGRDTELGNQPQHF,TGTGCCAGTAGTATAGGCCGGGACACCGAATTGGGCAATCAGCCCCAGCATTTT
TRBJ1-1,.,TRBD1,TRBV14,CASSHLSSGGGEAFF,TGTGCCAGCAGCCACCTCTCTTCAGGGGGCGGTGAAGCTTTCTTT
TRBJ2-3,.,.,TRBV5-6,CASSSVADSTDTQYF,TGTGCCAGTAGCTCCGTAGCGGATAGCACAGATACGCAGTATTTT
TRBJ1-1,.,.,TRBV10-3,CAISGDRTEAFF,TGTGCCATCAGCGGAGACAGGACTGAAGCTTTCTTT
TRBJ2-1,.,TRBD1,TRBV5-1,CASSLGTGGSYNEQFF,TGCGCCAGCAGCTTGGGGACAGGGGGCTCCTACAATGAGCAGTTCTTC
TRBJ1-5,once,TRBD1,TRBV7-8,CASSSRQGNSNQPQHF,TGTGCCAGCAGCTCTAGACAGGGCAATAGCAATCAGCCCCAGCATTTT
TRBJ1-6,.,TRBD1,TRBV5-1,CASSLAVGQGDSPLHF,TGCGCCAGCAGCTTGGCTGTTGGACAGGGGGATTCACCCCTCCACTTT
TRBJ1-1,.,.,TRBV28,CASSLGGSNTEAFF,TGTGCCAGCAGTTTGGGGGGATCGAACACTGAAGCTTTCTTT
TRBJ1-1,.,.,TRBV19,CASSTGFGGAFF,TGTGCCAGTAGCACAGGATTTGGGGGGGCTTTCTTT
TRBJ1-6,.,TRBD1,TRBV6-5,CASSTLRGRNSPLHF,TGTGCCAGCAGTACTCTCAGGGGGCGGAATTCACCCCTCCACTTT
TRBJ1-5,.,.,TRBV29-1,CSVGGGINQPQHF,TGCAGCGTTGGAGGTGGAATCAACCAGCCCCAGCATTTT
TRBJ2-1,.,TRBD2,TRBV11-3,CASSPLAGAFNEQFF,TGTGCCAGCAGCCCGCTAGCGGGAGCATTCAATGAGCAGTTCTTC
TRBJ1-5,.,.,TRBV6-5,CASSYGLTNQPQHF,TGTGCCAGCAGTTATGGACTTACCAATCAGCCCCAGCATTTT
TRBJ1-5,.,.,TRBV12-2,CASRFDRARNQPQHF,TGTGCAAGTCGTTTCGACAGGGCCCGCAATCAGCCCCAGCATTTT
TRBJ2-3,.,TRBD2,TRBV6-1,CASAGGRTDTQYF,TGTGCATCCGCGGGGGGCCGGACAGATACGCAGTATTTT
TRBJ1-1,.,.,TRBV7-6,CASSLETTTEAFF,TGTGCCAGCAGCTTAGAAACAACCACTGAAGCTTTCTTT